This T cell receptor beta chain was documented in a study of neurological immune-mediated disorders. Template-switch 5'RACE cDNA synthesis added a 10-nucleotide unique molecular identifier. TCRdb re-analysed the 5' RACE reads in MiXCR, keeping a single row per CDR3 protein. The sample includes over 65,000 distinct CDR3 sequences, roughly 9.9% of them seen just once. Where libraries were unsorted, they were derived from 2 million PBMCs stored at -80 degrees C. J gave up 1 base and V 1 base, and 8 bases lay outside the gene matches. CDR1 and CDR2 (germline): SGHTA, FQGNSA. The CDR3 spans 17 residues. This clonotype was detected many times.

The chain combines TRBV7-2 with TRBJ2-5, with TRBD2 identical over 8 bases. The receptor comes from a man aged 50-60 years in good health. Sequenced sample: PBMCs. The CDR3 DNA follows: TGTGCCAGCAGCTTAGGCTCTGGGCGGGGGGCCCAAGAGACCCAGTACTTC. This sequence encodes CASSLGSGRGAQETQYF.